The clone carrying this TCR beta chain was counted between two and nine times. What it binds is unknown. The data are from a study of blood T cells in healthy people across ages. The study's findings and limits: Roughly linearly, TCR beta diversity per million T cells fell as age increased.

With a J-beta primer mix and a sample-barcoded 5' primer, a second PCR ran roughly 6 to 11 cycles. TCRdb re-called the 5' RACE reads with MiXCR, one entry per CDR3 protein. The sample lists some 1.4 million distinct CDR3 sequences; 42% were seen once. V was clipped by 3 bases and J by 5 bases, with 11 bases between them. Germline V lookup: CDR1 SGHRS, CDR2 YFSETQ. This CDR3 contains 13 residues. The sequencing sample was made of blood. The genes are TRBV5-1 and TRBJ1-2; D may be TRBD1 (5 bases). The receptor was derived from a woman younger than 35 in good health. CDR3 loop: CASSSDSPYGYTF. CDR3 DNA sequence: TGCGCCAGCAGCTCCGACAGCCCTTATGGCTACACCTTC.